This T cell receptor beta chain was observed in a study of blood T cell repertoires in COVID-19. The wider study: The United States, Italy and Spain provided the acute and convalescent COVID-19 samples. The analysed material was cDNA or gDNA that came from T cells, B-cell-depleted T cells, or PBMCs.

Study processing details: Amplifying reference gene primers gave estimates of nucleated cell counts. Measured with immunoSEQ multiplex PCR; TCRdb has only the in-frame clones, and not every one. V and J calls and clone size are copied from that table; D and trimming were computed from the DNA. Here the sample spans 30,000 to 45,000 clones, roughly 77% being singletons. CDR1 and CDR2 (germline): SGHTA, FQGNSA. The CDR3 has 17 residues. The V and J ends lost 2 bases and 1 base, in that order; junction bases with no gene match: 7. The chain carries TRBV7-2 and TRBJ2-1; TRBD2 matches at 8 bases. This clonotype originated in a human donor in a cohort sampled during active or convalescent COVID-19. The donor label of this sample is uncertain. The sample consisted of peripheral blood. The CDR3 nucleotides read TGTGCCAGCAGCTTAAGCGGGAGAGGAGGTTCCTACAATGAGCAGTTCTTC. Residues: CASSLSGRGGSYNEQFF.